This T cell receptor (beta chain) was captured in a study of cytotoxic CD8 clonotypes in ibrutinib-treated CLL. Sequencing used immunoSEQ multiplex PCR; TCRdb keeps in-frame clones, though not all of them. The sample has tens of thousands of clones; roughly two thirds are singletons. There are 14 residues in the CDR3. CDR1 is ENHRY, CDR2 SYGVKD, per germline. V was pared by 7 bases and J by 4 bases, with 8 bases of the junction left unmatched. This receptor was taken from a human donor with chronic lymphocytic leukemia. This rearrangement joins TRBV10-3 to TRBJ1-2, with TRBD1 matching 8 bases. The specimen comprised PBMCs, sampled before ibrutinib treatment. CDR3 coding DNA: TGTGCCATCACTACAGGGGGAAGTAGCTATGGCTACACCTTC. Translation: CAITTGGSSYGYTF.